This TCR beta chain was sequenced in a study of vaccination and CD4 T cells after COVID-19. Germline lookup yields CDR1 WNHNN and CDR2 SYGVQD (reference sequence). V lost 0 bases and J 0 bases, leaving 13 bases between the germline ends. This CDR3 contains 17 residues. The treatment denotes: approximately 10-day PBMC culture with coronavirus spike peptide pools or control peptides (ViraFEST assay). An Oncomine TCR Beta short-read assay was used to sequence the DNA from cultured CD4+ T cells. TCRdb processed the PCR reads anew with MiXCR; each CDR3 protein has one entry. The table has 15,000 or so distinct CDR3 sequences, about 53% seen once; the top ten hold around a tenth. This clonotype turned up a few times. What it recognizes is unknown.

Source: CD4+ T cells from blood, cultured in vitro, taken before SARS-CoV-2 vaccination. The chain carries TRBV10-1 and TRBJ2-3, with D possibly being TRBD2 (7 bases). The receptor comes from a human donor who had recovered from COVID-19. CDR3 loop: CASSESFGGRSTDTQYF. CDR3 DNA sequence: TGCGCCAGCAGTGAGTCGTTCGGGGGGCGAAGCACAGATACGCAGTATTTT.